These 10 T cell receptor beta chains were sequenced from one sample in a study of CD39 and CD103 CD8 tumor-infiltrating T cells. TCRdb keeps only in-frame clones here, not all; method: immunoSEQ multiplex PCR. The table lists some 3,000 clones, roughly 80% of them singletons. Sequenced sample: CD39- CD103- CD8+ T cells sorted from the tumor. Documented subset: CD103-CD39- double-negative CD45RA- CD8 T cells. Every receptor here comes from a human donor with head and neck squamous cell carcinoma.

The chain carries TRBV30 and TRBJ1-1; D is unresolved. This CDR3 is 11 amino acids long. The V gene lost 4 bases and the J gene lost 0 bases, with 3 bases spanning the gap. The germline V gene has CDR1 GTSNPN and CDR2 SVGIG (reference sequence). CDR3 sequence (DNA): TGTGCCTGGACCTTGAACACTGAAGCTTTCTTT. Translation gives CAWTLNTEAFF.

The gene calls are TRBV23-1 and TRBJ2-7; the match to TRBD1 covers 10 bases. TRBV23-1 is an open reading frame, and its role is uncertain. This CDR3 comprises 17 residues. After removal of 3 bases from V and 0 bases from J, the junction contained 8 bases not matched to a gene. The CDR3 bases are TGCGCCAGCAGTCAGTTCCTCGGACAGGGGGACTCCTACGAGCAGTACTTC. Encoded protein: CASSQFLGQGDSYEQYF.

The chain couples TRBV7-8 to TRBJ2-5; D remains ambiguous. The CDR3 length is 13 residues. Trimming removed 5 bases from V and 0 bases from J, with 7 bases in between. Germline V lookup: CDR1 SGHVS, CDR2 FQNEAQ. CDR3 sequence: CASSIVNQETQYF. In DNA form, the CDR3 reads TGTGCCAGCAGCATAGTAAACCAAGAGACCCAGTACTTC. Supplemented by reference TRBV7-8 and TRBJ2-5, the full variable domain reads GAGVSQSPRYKVAKRGQDVALRCDPISGHVSLFWYQQALGQGPEFLTYFQNEAQLDKSGLPSDRFFAERPEGSVSTLKIQRTQQEDSAVYLCASSIVNQETQYFGPGTRLLVL.

The genes are TRBV21-1 and TRBJ2-5; the table names TRBD1, a call not compared with the DNA. TRBV21-1 is described as a pseudogene. The CDR3 runs 14 residues. In DNA form, the CDR3 reads TGTGCCAGCAGCAAATCAGGGGACCAAGAGACCCAGTACTTC. Translating gives CASSKSGDQETQYF.

The chain carries TRBV4-1 and TRBJ2-3, with TRBD2 identical over 8 bases. After removal of 1 base from V and 5 bases from J, the junction contained 5 bases not matched to a gene. This CDR3 region has 15 residues. The germline V gene encodes CDR1 MGHRA and CDR2 YSYEKL. The CDR3 reads CASSQVRGARDTQYF. The CDR3 DNA follows: TGCGCCAGCAGCCAAGTGCGGGGGGCGCGAGATACGCAGTATTTT.

The V and J genes are TRBV4-3 and TRBJ2-7; 9 bases are shared with TRBD1. V shed 0 bases and J 2 bases; nucleotides not matched to a gene: 2. CDR1 LGHNA and CDR2 YSLEER come from the germline V gene. The CDR3 runs 15 residues. The CDR3 reads CASSQETGGAYEQYF. As DNA, the CDR3 is TGCGCCAGCAGCCAAGAGACAGGGGGGGCCTACGAGCAGTACTTC.

The rearrangement links TRBV9 to TRBJ1-1; 9 nucleotides agree with TRBD1. The length of the CDR3 is 16 residues. Germline values: CDR1 SGDLS, CDR2 YYNGEE. The trim removed 4 bases at V and 3 bases at J, leaving 10 bases unmatched. CDR3 region: CASSSQPGQGDTEAFF. The CDR3 DNA reads TGTGCCAGCAGCTCTCAACCGGGACAGGGAGACACTGAAGCTTTCTTT.

The genes are TRBV4-3 and TRBJ2-1, with TRBD2 as a possible D gene (5 bases). Trimming removed 0 bases from V and 9 bases from J, with 15 bases in between. This CDR3 comprises 15 residues. CDR1 is LGHNA and CDR2 is YSLEER in the germline V gene. As DNA, the CDR3 is TGCGCCAGCAGCCAAGATCGGCTAGCAGCTTCTGAGCAGTTCTTC. This sequence encodes CASSQDRLAASEQFF.

This clone was observed once. The rearrangement links TRBV30 to TRBJ2-5; 9 positions agree with TRBD1. The germline gives CDR1 GTSNPN, CDR2 SVGIG (reference sequence). The CDR3 runs 15 residues. Trimming removed 0 bases from V and 0 bases from J; junction bases left unmatched: 2. This chain's CDR3 is CAWSVGQGYQETQYF. The CDR3 DNA follows: TGTGCCTGGAGTGTAGGACAGGGGTACCAAGAGACCCAGTACTTC.

This CDR3 is CSVELRVSYGYTF. The DNA of the CDR3 is TGCAGCGTTGAGCTCAGGGTGAGCTATGGCTACACCTTC. The V call is TRBV29-1, the J call TRBJ1-2; maybe TRBD1 (5 bases). The V and J ends lost 3 bases and 4 bases respectively, with 12 bases between them. Germline loops: CDR1 SQVTM, CDR2 ANQGSEA. This CDR3 is 13 amino acids long.